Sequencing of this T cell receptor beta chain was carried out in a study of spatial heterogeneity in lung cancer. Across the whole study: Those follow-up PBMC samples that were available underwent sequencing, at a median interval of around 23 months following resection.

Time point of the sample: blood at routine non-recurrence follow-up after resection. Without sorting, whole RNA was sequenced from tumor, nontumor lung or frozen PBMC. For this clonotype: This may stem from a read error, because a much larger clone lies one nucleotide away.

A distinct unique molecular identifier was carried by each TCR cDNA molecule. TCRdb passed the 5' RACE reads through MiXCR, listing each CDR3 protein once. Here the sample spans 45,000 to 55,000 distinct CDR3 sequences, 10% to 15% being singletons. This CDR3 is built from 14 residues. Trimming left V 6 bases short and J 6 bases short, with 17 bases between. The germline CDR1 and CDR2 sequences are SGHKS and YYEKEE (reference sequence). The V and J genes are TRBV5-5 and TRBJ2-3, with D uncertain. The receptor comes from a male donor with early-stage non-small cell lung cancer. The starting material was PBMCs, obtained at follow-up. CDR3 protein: CASNCDSPQDTQYF. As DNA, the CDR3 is TGTGCCAGCAACTGCGACTCCCCACAGGATACGCAGTATTTT.